This T cell receptor (beta chain) was recorded in a study of blood T cell repertoires in COVID-19. As for the study in general: Collection of acute and convalescent COVID-19 samples took place in the United States, Italy and Spain. The analysed material was cDNA or gDNA that came from T cells, B-cell-depleted T cells, or PBMCs.

This table comes from immunoSEQ multiplex PCR, and its TCRdb copy is limited to in-frame clones, with some not included. The table includes tens of thousands of clones, about 93% detected once. This TCR came from a human donor in a cohort sampled during active COVID-19. The specimen was peripheral blood.

The CDR3 spells CAGSSSYNEQFF. In DNA, the CDR3 is TGTGCGGGCTCGAGCTCCTACAATGAGCAGTTCTTC. The V gene is TRBV6-5, the J gene TRBJ2-1; D is unresolved. This CDR3 is built from 12 residues. Per germline, CDR1 MNHEY and CDR2 SVGAGI.